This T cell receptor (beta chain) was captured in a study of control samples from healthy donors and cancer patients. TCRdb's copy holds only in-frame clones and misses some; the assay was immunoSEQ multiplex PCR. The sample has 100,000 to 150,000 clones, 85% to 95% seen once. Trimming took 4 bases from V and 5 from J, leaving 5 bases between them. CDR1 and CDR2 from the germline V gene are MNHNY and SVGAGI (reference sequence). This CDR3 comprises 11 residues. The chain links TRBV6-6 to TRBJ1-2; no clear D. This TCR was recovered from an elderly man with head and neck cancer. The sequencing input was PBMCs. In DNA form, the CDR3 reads TGTGCCAGCAGTTCGGTTTATGGCTACACCTTC. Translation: CASSSVYGYTF.